These 14 T cell receptor beta chains were sequenced from one sample in a study of blood T cell repertoires in COVID-19. Repertoires were generated with immunoSEQ multiplex PCR, while TCRdb's copy carries only in-frame clones and drops some. The sample records about 440,000 clones, roughly nine tenths being singletons. The material sequenced was PBMCs or T cells enriched from blood (not recorded which). These receptors were obtained from a woman between 18 and 30 years old with acute COVID-19.

The chain links TRBV7-9 to TRBJ1-1, with 7 bases aligning to TRBD1. CDR1 is SEHNR, CDR2 FQNEAQ, per germline (reference sequence). V lost 5 bases, J lost 11 bases, and 14 bases stayed unmatched. The CDR3 consists of 14 residues. CDR3 sequence reads: CASSPRTGDIRAFF. The CDR3 bases are TGTGCCAGCAGCCCCCGAACAGGGGATATCAGGGCTTTCTTT.

Regarding this clone: The conserved phenylalanine or tryptophan normally closing the CDR3 is absent here, so this likely arose from a read error. The DNA is omitted, as the CDR3 cannot be located on it reliably, and the CDR3 follows TCRdb's listing. The chain joins TRBV20-1 to TRBJ1-5; TRBD1 was called by the table and not checked on the DNA. CDR1 is DFQATT, CDR2 SNEGSKA, per germline (reference sequence). The CDR3 totals 8 residues, both ends included. The CDR3 protein is CSATGQGL.

This clone is a singleton in its sample. This chain links TRBV10-3 with TRBJ2-7; 10 nucleotides agree with TRBD2. In germline, CDR1 is ENHRY, CDR2 SYGVKD. V shed 0 bases and J 4 bases; nucleotides not matched to a gene: 3. The CDR3 is 15 amino acids. In nucleotides, the CDR3 is TGTGCCATCAGTGAGTCGGCTAGCGGGAGTTACGAGCAGTACTTC. This sequence encodes CAISESASGSYEQYF.

The rearrangement joins TRBV10-3 to TRBJ2-3; D unclear. V lost 9 bases to trimming and J lost 2 bases, with 12 bases between them. From germline, CDR1 is ENHRY and CDR2 SYGVKD. The CDR3 contains 13 residues. CDR3 nucleotide sequence: TGTGCCATTCTCCTAGAAATCACAGATACGCAGTATTTT. This sequence encodes CAILLEITDTQYF.

The V and J genes are TRBV5-1 and TRBJ1-6; TRBD1 matches 7 bases. Losses at the gene ends were 0 bases for V and 9 bases for J; bases not matched to a gene: 15. The germline CDR1 and CDR2 sequences are SGHRS and YFSETQ. The CDR3 is 18 residues long. The CDR3 loop reads CASSLVVRGGQSGSPLHF. CDR3 coding DNA: TGCGCCAGCAGCTTGGTGGTTCGAGGGGGACAGTCTGGTTCACCCCTCCACTTT. The full variable domain, with the rest looked up from reference TRBV5-1 and TRBJ1-6, is KAGVTQTPRYLIKTRGQQVTLSCSPISGHRSVSWYQQTPGQGLQFLFEYFSETQRNKGNFPGRFSGRQFSNSRSEMNVSTLELGDSALYLCASSLVVRGGQSGSPLHFGNGTRLTVT.

This clone was counted a single time. The chain links TRBV19 to TRBJ2-7, with 7 bases matching TRBD1. Germline V gene sequence: CDR1 LNHDA, CDR2 SQIVND (reference sequence). The CDR3 runs to 14 residues. Germline trimming cut 5 bases from V and 1 base from J; bases unmatched to any gene: 5. The DNA for the CDR3 is TGTGCCAGTAGTCCGCAACAGGGGTCCTACGAGCAGTACTTC. It is translated as CASSPQQGSYEQYF.

The V gene is TRBV4-1, the J gene TRBJ2-7; TRBD2 aligns across 11 bases. Germline trimming cut 2 bases from V and 2 bases from J; bases unmatched to any gene: 5. Germline V gene lookup returns CDR1 MGHRA and CDR2 YSYEKL. This CDR3 has 16 residues. As DNA, the CDR3 is TGCGCCAGCAGCCAACCGACTAGCGGGAACGCCTACGAGCAGTACTTC. Its translation: CASSQPTSGNAYEQYF.

This clone showed up just a few times. The V and J genes are TRBV9 and TRBJ2-5, with 8 bases aligning to TRBD2. The CDR3 contains 16 residues. V gave up 0 bases and J gave up 2 bases; unmatched junction bases: 6. CDR1 SGDLS and CDR2 YYNGEE come from the germline V gene. The CDR3 loop is CASSVAGGLEQETQYF. The CDR3 DNA reads as TGTGCCAGCAGCGTAGCGGGGGGGCTAGAGCAAGAGACCCAGTACTTC.

V gene TRBV19 combines with J gene TRBJ1-1; TRBD1 matches 7 bases. CDR1 LNHDA and CDR2 SQIVND come from the germline V gene (reference sequence). V lost 6 bases and J lost 0; bases outside the gene matches: 10. The CDR3 runs 16 residues. This chain's CDR3 is CASSSMGQTMNTEAFF. The CDR3 DNA follows: TGTGCCAGTAGCTCTATGGGACAGACCATGAACACTGAAGCTTTCTTT.

This clone showed up just once. This chain links TRBV2 with TRBJ2-6; TRBD1 matches at 8 bases. The CDR3 sequence is 20 residues long. Unmatched junction bases numbered 17, after V lost 5 bases and J lost 2 bases. CDR1 and CDR2 (germline): SNHLY, FYNNEI. This CDR3 is CASSSGQGIYAPTGANVLTF. The CDR3 coding sequence is TGTGCCAGCAGTTCTGGACAGGGAATTTACGCCCCAACTGGGGCCAACGTCCTGACTTTC. The full variable domain, its missing parts supplied by reference TRBV2 and TRBJ2-6, is EPEVTQTPSHQVTQMGQEVILRCVPISNHLYFYWYRQILGQKVEFLVSFYNNEISEKSEIFDDQFSVERPDGSNFTLKIRSTKLEDSAMYFCASSSGQGIYAPTGANVLTFGAGSRLTVL.

J is TRBJ1-3 and V is TRBV30; 7 bases fit TRBD1. This CDR3 is built from 14 residues. In germline, CDR1 is GTSNPN, CDR2 SVGIG (reference sequence). The junction had 2 bases not matched to a gene; V was cut back by 3 bases and J by 0 bases. CDR3: CAWRGTASGNTIYF. In nucleotides, the CDR3 is TGTGCCTGGAGGGGGACAGCCTCTGGAAACACCATATATTTT. Variable domain in full (rest from reference TRBV30 and TRBJ1-3): SQTIHQWPATLVQPVGSPLSLECTVEGTSNPNLYWYRQAAGRGLQLLFYSVGIGQISSEVPQNLSASRPQDRQFILSSKKLLLSDSGFYLCAWRGTASGNTIYFGEGSWLTVV.

This chain links TRBV11-1 with TRBJ2-7; D is unresolved. Germline lookup yields CDR1 SGHAT and CDR2 FQDESV (reference sequence). This CDR3 spans 14 amino acids. V lost 2 bases and J 0 bases, leaving 8 bases between the germline ends. CDR3 DNA sequence: TGTGCCAGCAGCTTACTAGGAACCTCCTACGAGCAGTACTTC. The encoded protein is CASSLLGTSYEQYF.

The chain recombines TRBV3-1 (or the pseudogene TRBV3-2) with TRBJ2-1, with TRBD2 matching 12 bases. The germline CDR1 and CDR2 sequences are LGHDT and YNNKEL (reference sequence). V lost 0 bases, J lost 8 bases, and 8 bases stayed unmatched. This CDR3 is 17 amino acids long. The CDR3 DNA reads TGTGCCAGCAGCCAAGAGATTAACCTAGCGGGAGGGTATGAGCAGTTCTTC. Translated, it gives CASSQEINLAGGYEQFF.

To note about this clone: Within the sample, other DNA sequences also encode this same CDR3. V gene TRBV2 combines with J gene TRBJ1-2; the match to TRBD1 covers 7 bases. Trimming took 6 bases from V and 4 from J; bases not matched to a gene: 2. This CDR3 is built from 12 residues. Germline CDR1 reads SNHLY; CDR2 reads FYNNEI. The CDR3 loop is CASRDRVYGYTF. The CDR3 region has the DNA TGTGCCAGCAGAGACAGGGTCTATGGCTACACCTTC.